A selection of T cell receptor beta chains follows, all from one sample in a study of cytomegalovirus exposure and HLA in healthy donors. Repertoires were generated with immunoSEQ multiplex PCR, while TCRdb's copy carries only in-frame clones and drops some. The data hold around 150,000 clones, with 79% observed a single time. The sample was PBMCs. The receptors shown here come from a man in his fifties or sixties in good health and CMV-seropositive. CDR3s include the opening cysteine and the closing phenylalanine or tryptophan. A D gene is named only where the DNA matches it firmly. Rows may omit the clone size; those that give it use once, few, many or a size class.

clone_size | j_call | v_call | d_call | cdr3_aa | cdr3_nt
once | TRBJ1-4 | TRBV5-1 | TRBD1 | CASSPLRGLDEKLFF | TGCGCCAGCAGCCCCCTCAGGGGGCTAGATGAAAAACTGTTTTTT
- | TRBJ2-7 | TRBV11-3 | TRBD2 | CASSFSSGSLSGNEQYF | TGTGCCAGCAGCTTTTCTAGCGGGAGTTTGAGTGGTAACGAGCAGTACTTC
- | TRBJ2-1 | TRBV4-2 | - | CASSQDGADTFF | TGTGCCAGCAGCCAAGATGGGGCAGATACGTTCTTC
- | TRBJ2-5 | TRBV6-5 | - | CASSLGLIGGSETQYF | TGTGCCAGCAGTTTGGGCCTTATCGGTGGAAGTGAGACCCAGTACTTC
- | TRBJ2-4 | TRBV5-6 | - | CASSLAREAKNIQYF | TGTGCCAGCAGCTTGGCACGGGAGGCCAAAAACATTCAGTACTTC
- | TRBJ2-5 | TRBV10-3 | - | CAISERAGQETQYF | TGTGCCATCAGTGAAAGGGCGGGGCAAGAGACCCAGTACTTC
- | TRBJ2-7 | TRBV5-1 | - | CASSLQQGAEQYF | TGCGCCAGCAGCTTACAACAGGGTGCCGAGCAGTACTTC
- | TRBJ2-1 | TRBV2 | TRBD1 | CASSFGTGFLNEQFF | TGTGCCAGCAGCTTCGGGACAGGGTTTTTGAATGAGCAGTTCTTC
- | TRBJ1-3 | TRBV30 | - | CAWSVGLSSGNTIYF | TGTGCCTGGAGTGTAGGACTCAGCTCTGGAAACACCATATATTTT
- | TRBJ1-5 | TRBV10-2 | TRBD1 | CASRTGWANQPQHF | TGCGCCAGCAGGACAGGGTGGGCCAATCAGCCCCAGCATTTT
- | TRBJ2-7 | TRBV2 | - | CASTITWATEQYF | TGTGCCAGCACCATTACGTGGGCGACCGAGCAGTACTTC
- | TRBJ2-7 | TRBV27 | - | CASSRYVSYEQYF | TGTGCCAGCAGTCGGTACGTCTCCTACGAGCAGTACTTC
once | TRBJ1-6 | TRBV5-1 | - | CASSLDENSPLHF | TGCGCCAGCAGCCTAGACGAGAATTCACCCCTCCACTTT
- | TRBJ2-7 | TRBV6-4 | TRBD1 | CASSDSLGGGEQYF | TGTGCCAGCAGTGACTCTTTAGGGGGCGGCGAGCAGTACTTC
- | TRBJ2-2 | TRBV7-6 | TRBD2 | CASSLFPASGRELFF | TGTGCCAGCAGCTTATTTCCCGCTAGCGGTCGGGAGCTGTTTTTT
- | TRBJ2-7 | TRBV11-3 | TRBD2 | CASSLDRGSGGGYEQYF | TGTGCCAGCAGCTTAGATCGAGGTAGCGGGGGGGGCTACGAGCAGTACTTC
- | TRBJ2-2 | TRBV9 | TRBD2 | CASSGGLAYNTGELFF | TGTGCCAGCAGCGGAGGACTAGCGTACAACACCGGGGAGCTGTTTTTT
few | TRBJ2-7 | TRBV4-1 | - | CASSQEGLGTYEQYF | TGCGCCAGCAGCCAAGAAGGTCTGGGCACCTACGAGCAGTACTTC
- | TRBJ2-7 | TRBV27 | - | CASSLLDTSEQYF | TGTGCCAGCAGTTTACTCGACACCTCCGAGCAGTACTTC
- | TRBJ2-7 | TRBV7-8 | - | CASSFSQAPSREQYF | TGTGCCAGCAGCTTTTCCCAGGCCCCCTCCAGGGAGCAGTACTTC
- | TRBJ2-5 | TRBV19 | - | CASSAQGTETQYF | TGTGCCAGTAGTGCACAGGGTACGGAGACCCAGTACTTC
- | TRBJ2-5 | TRBV10-2 | - | CASKRDKIYF | TGCGCCAGCAAACGGGACAAAATCTACTTC
- | TRBJ2-2 | TRBV6-5 | - | CASSYPPSGELFF | TGTGCCAGCAGTTATCCCCCATCCGGGGAGCTGTTTTTT
- | TRBJ1-2 | TRBV27 | - | CASSLFPDSDGYTF | TGTGCCAGCAGTTTATTCCCCGATTCGGATGGCTACACCTTC
- | TRBJ2-1 | TRBV7-9 | - | CASSFSQRNEQFF | TGTGCCAGCAGCTTCTCGCAGCGGAATGAGCAGTTCTTC
once | TRBJ2-7 | TRBV5-1 | - | CASSQTESGEQYF | TGCGCCAGCAGCCAGACAGAATCCGGCGAGCAGTACTTC
- | TRBJ1-2 | TRBV5-6 | TRBD1 | CASSSGTGGYGYTF | TGTGCCAGCAGCTCAGGGACAGGGGGCTATGGCTACACCTTC
- | TRBJ2-7 | TRBV28 | - | CASSDPGVMAYEQYF | TGTGCCAGCAGTGACCCAGGGGTAATGGCCTACGAGCAGTACTTC
- | TRBJ2-7 | TRBV7-9 | TRBD1 | CASSQGQGPNEQYF | TGTGCCAGCAGCCAGGGACAGGGCCCCAACGAGCAGTACTTC
few | TRBJ2-1 | TRBV5-1 | - | CASSLGADNEQFF | TGCGCCAGCAGCTTGGGGGCAGACAATGAGCAGTTCTTC
- | TRBJ1-3 | TRBV5-4 | - | CASSLAGGSGNTIYF | TGTGCCAGCAGCTTAGCCGGGGGATCTGGAAACACCATATATTTT
- | TRBJ2-7 | TRBV5-8 | TRBD1 | CASSLTGNLF | TGTGCCAGCAGTTTGACAGGGAACCTCTTC
- | TRBJ2-1 | TRBV7-3 | TRBD2 | CASSLRTSGEYNEQFF | TGTGCCAGCAGCCTCAGGACTAGCGGGGAGTACAATGAGCAGTTCTTC
- | TRBJ1-1 | TRBV5-1 | TRBD1 | CASSLAPLDRGDTEAFF | TGCGCCAGCAGCTTGGCGCCCCTGGACAGGGGGGACACTGAAGCTTTCTTT
few | TRBJ1-3 | TRBV30 | - | CAWSVASGNTIYF | TGTGCCTGGAGTGTGGCCTCTGGAAACACCATATATTTT
- | TRBJ1-2 | TRBV6-5 | - | CASSYSFGGSGGYTF | TGTGCCAGCAGTTACTCGTTCGGGGGGTCGGGCGGCTACACCTTC
- | TRBJ2-3 | TRBV28 | TRBD2 | CASSKAGVGNTQYF | TGTGCCAGCAGTAAAGCGGGAGTGGGGAATACGCAGTATTTT
once | TRBJ1-3 | TRBV7-2 | TRBD1 | CASSSTGEGYTIYF | TGTGCCAGCAGCTCGACAGGGGAGGGGTACACCATATATTTT
- | TRBJ1-6 | TRBV13 | TRBD1 | CASSLEGQGVSSPLHF | TGTGCCAGCAGCTTGGAGGGACAGGGGGTGAGTTCACCCCTCCACTTT
- | TRBJ2-7 | TRBV2 | TRBD1 | CASRQGVYEQYF | TGTGCCAGCAGACAGGGGGTTTACGAGCAGTACTTC
- | TRBJ2-3 | TRBV6-5 | TRBD1 | CASRPDRGRDTQYF | TGTGCCAGCAGACCCGACAGGGGGCGGGATACGCAGTATTTT
- | TRBJ2-2 | TRBV28 | TRBD2 | CASTGGANTGELFF | TGTGCCAGCACGGGAGGCGCGAACACCGGGGAGCTGTTTTTT
few | TRBJ2-7 | TRBV9 | TRBD2 | CASSVGTRAGVDYEQYF | TGTGCCAGCAGCGTAGGTACGAGGGCGGGAGTCGACTACGAGCAGTACTTC
- | TRBJ2-5 | TRBV10-2 | TRBD1 | CASSTRGYQETQYF | TGCGCCAGCAGTACCAGGGGGTACCAAGAGACCCAGTACTTC
once | TRBJ2-7 | TRBV7-9 | TRBD2 | CSSSSGTSYEQYF | TGTTCCAGCAGCTCCGGGACTAGCTACGAGCAGTACTTC